This T cell receptor (beta chain) was sequenced for a study of blood T cells in healthy people across ages. The CDR3 is made up of 16 amino acids. V gave up 4 bases and J gave up 7 bases; unmatched junction bases: 13. The germline CDR1 and CDR2 sequences are SQVTM and ANQGSEA. A second PCR of roughly 6 to 12 cycles used a sample-barcoded 5' primer and a J-beta primer mix. Each CDR3 protein is one row after TCRdb ran MiXCR on the 5' RACE reads. The sample holds about 970,000 distinct CDR3 sequences, roughly half seen once. J is TRBJ2-2 and V is TRBV29-1, with 9 nucleotides matching TRBD2. The sequence was collected from a woman aged 60 to 75 in good health. The sequencing input was blood. The CDR3 region has the DNA TGCAGCGTTGGGTTAGCGGGAGCGACCTTCCTCGGGGAGCTGTTTTTT. Its translation: CSVGLAGATFLGELFF.